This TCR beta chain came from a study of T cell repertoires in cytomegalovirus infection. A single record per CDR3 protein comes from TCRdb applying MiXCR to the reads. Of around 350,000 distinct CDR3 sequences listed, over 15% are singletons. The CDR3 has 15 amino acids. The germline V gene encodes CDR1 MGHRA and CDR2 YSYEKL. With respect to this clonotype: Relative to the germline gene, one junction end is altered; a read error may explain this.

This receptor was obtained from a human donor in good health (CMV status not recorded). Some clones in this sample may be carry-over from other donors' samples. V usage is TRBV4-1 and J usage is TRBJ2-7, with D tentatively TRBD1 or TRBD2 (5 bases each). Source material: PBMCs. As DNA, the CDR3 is TGTGCCAGCAGCCAAGCGGACACTGGGGCCTACGAGCAGTACTTC. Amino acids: CASSQADTGAYEQYF.